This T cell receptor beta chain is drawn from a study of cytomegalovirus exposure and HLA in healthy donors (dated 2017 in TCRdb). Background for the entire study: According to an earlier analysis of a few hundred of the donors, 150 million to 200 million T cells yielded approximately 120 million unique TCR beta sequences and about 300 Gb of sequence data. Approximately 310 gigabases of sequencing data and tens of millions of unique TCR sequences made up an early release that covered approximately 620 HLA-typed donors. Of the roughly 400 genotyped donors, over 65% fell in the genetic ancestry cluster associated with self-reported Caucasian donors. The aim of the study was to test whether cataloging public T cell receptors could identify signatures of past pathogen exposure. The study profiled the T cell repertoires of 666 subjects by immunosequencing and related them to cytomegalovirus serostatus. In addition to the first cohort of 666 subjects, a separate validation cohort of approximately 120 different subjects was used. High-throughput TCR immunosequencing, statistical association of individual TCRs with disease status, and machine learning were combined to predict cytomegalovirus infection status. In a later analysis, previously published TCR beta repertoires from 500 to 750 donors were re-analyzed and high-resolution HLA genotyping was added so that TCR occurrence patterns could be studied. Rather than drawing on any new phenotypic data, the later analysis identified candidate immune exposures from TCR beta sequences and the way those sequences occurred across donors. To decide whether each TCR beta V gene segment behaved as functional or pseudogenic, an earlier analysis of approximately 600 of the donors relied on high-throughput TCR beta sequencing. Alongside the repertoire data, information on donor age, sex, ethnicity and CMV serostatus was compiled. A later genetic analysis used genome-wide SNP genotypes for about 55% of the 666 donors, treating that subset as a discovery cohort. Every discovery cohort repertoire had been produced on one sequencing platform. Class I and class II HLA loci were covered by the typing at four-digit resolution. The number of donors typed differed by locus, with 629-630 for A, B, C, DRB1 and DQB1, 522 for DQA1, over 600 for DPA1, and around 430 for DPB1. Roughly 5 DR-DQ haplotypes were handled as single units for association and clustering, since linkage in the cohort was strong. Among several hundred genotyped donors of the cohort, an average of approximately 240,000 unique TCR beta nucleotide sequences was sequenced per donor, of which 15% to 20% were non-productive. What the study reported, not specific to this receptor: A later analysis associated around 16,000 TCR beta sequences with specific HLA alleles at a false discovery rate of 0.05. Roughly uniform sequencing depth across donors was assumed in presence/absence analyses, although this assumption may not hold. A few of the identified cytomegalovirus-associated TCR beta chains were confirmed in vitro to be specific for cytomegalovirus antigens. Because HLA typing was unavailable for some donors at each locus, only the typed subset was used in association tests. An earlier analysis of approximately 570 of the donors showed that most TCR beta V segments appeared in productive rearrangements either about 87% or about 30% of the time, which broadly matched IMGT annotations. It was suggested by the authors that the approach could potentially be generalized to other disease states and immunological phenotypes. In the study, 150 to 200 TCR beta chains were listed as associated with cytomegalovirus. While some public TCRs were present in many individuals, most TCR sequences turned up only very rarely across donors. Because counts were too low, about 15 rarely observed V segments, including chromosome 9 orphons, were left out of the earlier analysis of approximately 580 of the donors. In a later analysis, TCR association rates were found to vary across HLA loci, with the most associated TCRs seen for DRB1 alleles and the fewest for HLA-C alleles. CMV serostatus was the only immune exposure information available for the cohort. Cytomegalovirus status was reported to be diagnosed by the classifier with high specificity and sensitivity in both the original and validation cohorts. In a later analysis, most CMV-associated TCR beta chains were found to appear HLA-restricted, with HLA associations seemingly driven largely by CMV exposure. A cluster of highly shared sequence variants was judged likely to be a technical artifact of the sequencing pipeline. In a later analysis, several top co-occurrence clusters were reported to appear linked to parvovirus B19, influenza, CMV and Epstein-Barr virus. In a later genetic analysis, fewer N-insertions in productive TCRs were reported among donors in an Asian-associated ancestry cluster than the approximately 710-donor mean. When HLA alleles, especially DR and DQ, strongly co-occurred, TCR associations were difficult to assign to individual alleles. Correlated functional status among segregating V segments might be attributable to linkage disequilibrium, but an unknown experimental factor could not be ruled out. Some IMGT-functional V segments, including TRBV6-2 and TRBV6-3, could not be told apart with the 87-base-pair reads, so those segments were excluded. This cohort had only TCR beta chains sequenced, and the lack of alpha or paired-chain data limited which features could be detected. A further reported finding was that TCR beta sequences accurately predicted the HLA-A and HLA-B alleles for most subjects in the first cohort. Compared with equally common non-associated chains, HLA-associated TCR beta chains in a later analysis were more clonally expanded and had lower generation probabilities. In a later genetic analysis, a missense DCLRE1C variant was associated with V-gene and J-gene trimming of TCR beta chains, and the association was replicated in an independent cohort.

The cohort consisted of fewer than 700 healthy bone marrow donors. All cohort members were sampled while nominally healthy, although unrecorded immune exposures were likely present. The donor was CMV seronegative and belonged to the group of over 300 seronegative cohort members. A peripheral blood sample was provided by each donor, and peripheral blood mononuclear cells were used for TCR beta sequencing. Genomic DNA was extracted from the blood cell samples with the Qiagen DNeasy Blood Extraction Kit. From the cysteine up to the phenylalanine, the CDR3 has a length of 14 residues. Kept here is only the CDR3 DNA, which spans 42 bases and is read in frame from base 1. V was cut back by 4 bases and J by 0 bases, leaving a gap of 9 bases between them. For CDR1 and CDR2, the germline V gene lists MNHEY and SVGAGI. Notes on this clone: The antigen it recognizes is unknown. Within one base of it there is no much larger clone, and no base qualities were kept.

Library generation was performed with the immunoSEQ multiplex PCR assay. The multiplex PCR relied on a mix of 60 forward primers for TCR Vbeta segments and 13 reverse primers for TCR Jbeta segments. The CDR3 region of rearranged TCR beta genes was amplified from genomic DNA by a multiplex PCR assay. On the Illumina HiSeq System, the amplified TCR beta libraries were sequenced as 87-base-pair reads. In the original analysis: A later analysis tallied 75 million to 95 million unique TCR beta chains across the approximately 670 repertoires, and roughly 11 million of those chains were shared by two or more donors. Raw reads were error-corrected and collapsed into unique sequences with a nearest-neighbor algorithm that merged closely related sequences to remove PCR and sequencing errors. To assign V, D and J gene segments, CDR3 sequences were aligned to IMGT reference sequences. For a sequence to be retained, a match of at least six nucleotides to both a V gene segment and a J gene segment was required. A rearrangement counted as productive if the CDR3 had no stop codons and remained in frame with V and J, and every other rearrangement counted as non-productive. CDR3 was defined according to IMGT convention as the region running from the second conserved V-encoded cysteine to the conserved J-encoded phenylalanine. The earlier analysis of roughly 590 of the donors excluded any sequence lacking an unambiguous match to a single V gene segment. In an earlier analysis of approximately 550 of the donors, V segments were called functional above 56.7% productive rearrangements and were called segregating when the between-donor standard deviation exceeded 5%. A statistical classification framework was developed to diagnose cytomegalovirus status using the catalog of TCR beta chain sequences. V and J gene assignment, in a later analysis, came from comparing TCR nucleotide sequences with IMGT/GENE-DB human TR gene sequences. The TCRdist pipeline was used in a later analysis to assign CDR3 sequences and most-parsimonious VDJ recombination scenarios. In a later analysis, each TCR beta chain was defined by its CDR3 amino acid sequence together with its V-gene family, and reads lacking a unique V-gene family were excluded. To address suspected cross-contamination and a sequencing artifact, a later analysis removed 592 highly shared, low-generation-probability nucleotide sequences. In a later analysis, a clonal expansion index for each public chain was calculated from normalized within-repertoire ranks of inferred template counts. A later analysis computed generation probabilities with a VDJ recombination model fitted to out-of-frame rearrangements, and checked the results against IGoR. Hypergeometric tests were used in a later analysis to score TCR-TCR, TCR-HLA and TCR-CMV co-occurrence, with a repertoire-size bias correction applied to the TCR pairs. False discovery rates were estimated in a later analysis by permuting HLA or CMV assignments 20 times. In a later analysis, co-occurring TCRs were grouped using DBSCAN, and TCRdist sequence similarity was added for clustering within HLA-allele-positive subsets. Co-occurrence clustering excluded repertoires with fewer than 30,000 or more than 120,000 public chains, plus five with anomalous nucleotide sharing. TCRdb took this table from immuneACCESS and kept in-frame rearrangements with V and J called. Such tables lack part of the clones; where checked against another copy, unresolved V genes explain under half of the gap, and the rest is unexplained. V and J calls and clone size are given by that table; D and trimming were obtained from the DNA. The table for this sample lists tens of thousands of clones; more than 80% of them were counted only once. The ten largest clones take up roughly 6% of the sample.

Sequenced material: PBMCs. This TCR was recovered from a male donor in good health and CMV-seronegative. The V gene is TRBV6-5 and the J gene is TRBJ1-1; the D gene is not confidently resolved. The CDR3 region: CASSSHSMNTEAFF. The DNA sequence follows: TGTGCCAGCAGTTCACACAGCATGAACACTGAAGCTTTCTTT.